This paragraph reports one TCR beta chain. The sample is drawn from a study of blood T cell repertoires in COVID-19. V lost 9 bases, J lost 0 bases, and 6 bases lay in between. Germline V gene lookup returns CDR1 KGHDR and CDR2 SFDVKD. The CDR3 loop spans 12 amino acids. Produced via immunoSEQ multiplex PCR; TCRdb's table is partial and in-frame only. The sample carries more than 90,000 clones, about 86% recorded once. This chain uses TRBV24-1 with TRBJ2-3; D is undetermined. The specimen sequenced was peripheral blood. The receptor was derived from a man aged 70 or older who had recovered from COVID-19. The chain's CDR3 is CATPPSTDTQYF. In nucleotides, the CDR3 is TGTGCCACCCCTCCTAGCACAGATACGCAGTATTTT.